These T cell receptor beta chains were read from a single sample in a study of beta chain features in type 1 diabetes. TCRdb's copy holds only in-frame clones and misses some; the assay was immunoSEQ multiplex PCR. The table lists hundreds of thousands of clones, 11% to 15% of them singletons. Sequencing used naive CD4+ T cells from blood. The receptors were gathered from a man between 18 and 35 years old with type 1 diabetes. The conserved cysteine and the conserved F or W are not part of the CDR3 here. The order of the fields is clone size, V gene, CDR3 length, D gene, J gene, CDR3 protein. A D gene is named only where the DNA matches it firmly. Clone sizes are given selectively: once, few, many, or a class where the clone is expanded.

.	TRBV30	9	.	TRBJ1-2	AWRTGYGYT
.	TRBV7-9	11	.	TRBJ1-4	ASPPQGEEKLF
few	TRBV7-9	15	.	TRBJ2-5	ASSAQAGRPQWETQY
few	TRBV6-5	13	TRBD1	TRBJ2-2	ASKLQGAVTGELF
few	TRBV2	10	.	TRBJ1-1	ASSLWRSEAF
few	TRBV7-7	13	.	TRBJ2-2	ASSLAGVDTGELF
few	TRBV4-2	13	TRBD2	TRBJ2-7	ASSQGTSGDYEQY
few	TRBV30	13	.	TRBJ1-2	AWRGFSGAPGGYT
few	TRBV28	12	TRBD1	TRBJ1-4	ASRPGTANEKLF
few	TRBV30	9	.	TRBJ2-7	AWSGVDEQY
.	TRBV7-9	12	.	TRBJ1-1	ASSQGLPSAEAF
few	TRBV5-4	12	TRBD1	TRBJ1-1	ASRDDRGNTEAF